These T cell receptor beta chains were read from a single sample in a study of cytomegalovirus exposure and HLA in healthy donors. The protocol was immunoSEQ multiplex PCR, while the TCRdb copy is restricted to in-frame clones and leaves out a portion. The top ten clones hold approximately 19% of a sample with roughly 60,000 clones, around two thirds of them seen once. Material for sequencing was PBMCs. Receptors originate from a woman aged 55-70 years in good health and CMV-seropositive. CDR3s include the opening cysteine and the closing phenylalanine or tryptophan. The D gene is left open where the match is weak. Rows give clone size only sometimes, using once, few, many, or a class for an expanded clone.

d_gene: NA; j_gene: TRBJ1-6; len: 12; abundance: once; v_gene: TRBV13; CDR3aa: CASSLESAPLHF; CDR3nt: TGTGCCAGCAGCTTAGAATCGGCACCCCTCCACTTT
d_gene: TRBD2; j_gene: TRBJ2-5; len: 18; abundance: once; v_gene: TRBV2; CDR3aa: CASSEGAASGGHQETQYF; CDR3nt: TGTGCCAGCAGTGAGGGGGCCGCTAGCGGGGGCCACCAAGAGACCCAGTACTTC
d_gene: NA; j_gene: TRBJ1-2; len: 14; abundance: NA; v_gene: TRBV19; CDR3aa: CASLPSSGGYGYTF; CDR3nt: TGTGCCAGCCTACCATCCTCCGGTGGCTATGGCTACACCTTC
d_gene: TRBD1; j_gene: TRBJ1-6; len: 15; abundance: NA; v_gene: TRBV6-6; CDR3aa: CASSYSGGQTSPLHF; CDR3nt: TGTGCCAGCAGTTACTCCGGGGGACAGACTTCACCCCTCCACTTT
d_gene: NA; j_gene: TRBJ2-3; len: 16; abundance: NA; v_gene: TRBV9; CDR3aa: CASSVHPSDFTDTQYF; CDR3nt: TGTGCCAGCAGCGTCCACCCTAGCGATTTCACAGATACGCAGTATTTT
d_gene: NA; j_gene: TRBJ1-1; len: 14; abundance: NA; v_gene: TRBV18; CDR3aa: CASSPDSGVTEAFF; CDR3nt: TGTGCCAGCTCACCGGACTCAGGGGTCACTGAAGCTTTCTTT
d_gene: TRBD2; j_gene: TRBJ2-7; len: 14; abundance: NA; v_gene: TRBV28; CDR3aa: CATARGGSDYEQYF; CDR3nt: TGTGCCACGGCTCGCGGGGGGTCGGACTACGAGCAGTACTTC
d_gene: NA; j_gene: TRBJ1-3; len: 13; abundance: NA; v_gene: TRBV7-9; CDR3aa: CASSLLNGNTIYF; CDR3nt: TGTGCCAGCAGCTTATTAAATGGAAACACCATATATTTT
d_gene: TRBD1; j_gene: TRBJ1-2; len: 13; abundance: NA; v_gene: TRBV2; CDR3aa: CASSPGGEYGYTF; CDR3nt: TGTGCCAGCAGTCCAGGGGGAGAGTATGGCTACACCTTC
d_gene: NA; j_gene: TRBJ2-7; len: 13; abundance: NA; v_gene: TRBV6-5; CDR3aa: CASSYSQAYEQYF; CDR3nt: TGTGCCAGCAGTTACAGTCAGGCTTACGAGCAGTACTTC
d_gene: TRBD1; j_gene: TRBJ2-1; len: 19; abundance: NA; v_gene: TRBV7-8; CDR3aa: CASSYRLQGQTLYYNEQFF; CDR3nt: TGTGCCAGCAGCTACCGACTCCAGGGACAGACCCTCTACTACAATGAGCAGTTCTTC
d_gene: NA; j_gene: TRBJ2-1; len: 16; abundance: NA; v_gene: TRBV4-3; CDR3aa: CASSQDWQGIFNEQFF; CDR3nt: TGCGCCAGCAGCCAAGATTGGCAGGGGATCTTCAATGAGCAGTTCTTC
d_gene: TRBD1; j_gene: TRBJ1-1; len: 14; abundance: NA; v_gene: TRBV7-2; CDR3aa: CASSFQNRGGEAFF; CDR3nt: TGTGCCAGCAGCTTTCAAAACAGGGGCGGTGAAGCTTTCTTT
d_gene: NA; j_gene: TRBJ1-2; len: 14; abundance: once; v_gene: TRBV6-6; CDR3aa: CASSYYGAGDGYTF; CDR3nt: TGTGCCAGCAGTTACTATGGGGCAGGGGATGGCTACACCTTC
d_gene: NA; j_gene: TRBJ2-2; len: 17; abundance: NA; v_gene: TRBV2; CDR3aa: CASKGIGIGANTGELFF; CDR3nt: TGTGCCAGCAAGGGGATAGGGATCGGTGCGAACACCGGGGAGCTGTTTTTT
d_gene: NA; j_gene: TRBJ1-2; len: 13; abundance: NA; v_gene: TRBV6-5; CDR3aa: CASTLDSPYGYTF; CDR3nt: TGTGCCAGCACCCTCGACAGTCCGTATGGCTACACCTTC
d_gene: TRBD1; j_gene: TRBJ1-6; len: 15; abundance: NA; v_gene: TRBV6-5; CDR3aa: CASSYSAQGNSPLHF; CDR3nt: TGTGCCAGCAGTTACTCGGCACAGGGGAACTCACCCCTCCACTTT
d_gene: TRBD2; j_gene: TRBJ2-3; len: 17; abundance: few; v_gene: TRBV5-4; CDR3aa: CASSPNGLAGGKNTQYF; CDR3nt: TGTGCCAGCAGCCCAAACGGACTAGCGGGGGGGAAGAATACGCAGTATTTT
d_gene: TRBD2; j_gene: TRBJ2-6; len: 19; abundance: NA; v_gene: TRBV19; CDR3aa: CASRHPPGLAGDGANVLTF; CDR3nt: TGTGCCAGTAGACACCCACCGGGACTAGCGGGGGATGGGGCCAACGTCCTGACTTTC
d_gene: NA; j_gene: TRBJ2-7; len: 14; abundance: NA; v_gene: TRBV5-5; CDR3aa: CASSWDTGTFEQYF; CDR3nt: TGTGCCAGCAGCTGGGACACGGGGACCTTCGAGCAGTACTTC
d_gene: NA; j_gene: TRBJ2-6; len: 15; abundance: once; v_gene: TRBV30; CDR3aa: CAWSVGGAGANVLTF; CDR3nt: TGTGCCTGGAGTGTAGGGGGGGCTGGGGCCAACGTCCTGACTTTC
d_gene: NA; j_gene: TRBJ1-2; len: 13; abundance: NA; v_gene: TRBV6-5; CDR3aa: CASAWYRDKGYTF; CDR3nt: TGTGCCAGCGCCTGGTACAGGGATAAGGGCTACACCTTC
d_gene: TRBD2; j_gene: TRBJ2-5; len: 16; abundance: NA; v_gene: TRBV12-5; CDR3aa: CASGLGTSGVGETQYF; CDR3nt: TGTGCTAGTGGTTTGGGGACTAGCGGGGTCGGGGAGACCCAGTACTTC
d_gene: NA; j_gene: TRBJ2-3; len: 15; abundance: NA; v_gene: TRBV5-1; CDR3aa: CASSISGSSTDTQYF; CDR3nt: TGCGCCAGCAGCATTAGCGGCTCTAGCACAGATACGCAGTATTTT
d_gene: NA; j_gene: TRBJ2-1; len: 14; abundance: NA; v_gene: TRBV28; CDR3aa: CASSSPGSYNEQFF; CDR3nt: TGTGCCAGCAGTTCACCCGGGAGTTACAATGAGCAGTTCTTC
d_gene: TRBD2; j_gene: TRBJ2-5; len: 15; abundance: NA; v_gene: TRBV7-2; CDR3aa: CASSLVAGGRETQYF; CDR3nt: TGTGCCAGCAGCTTAGTAGCGGGGGGGCGGGAGACCCAGTACTTC
d_gene: TRBD2; j_gene: TRBJ2-3; len: 14; abundance: NA; v_gene: TRBV2; CDR3aa: CASSELGGGDTQYF; CDR3nt: TGTGCCAGCAGTGAATTAGGCGGGGGGGATACGCAGTATTTT
d_gene: NA; j_gene: TRBJ1-2; len: 14; abundance: few; v_gene: TRBV27; CDR3aa: CASSFMGDSDGYTF; CDR3nt: TGTGCCAGCAGTTTTATGGGGGACTCGGACGGCTACACCTTC
d_gene: TRBD2; j_gene: TRBJ2-1; len: 13; abundance: NA; v_gene: TRBV5-4; CDR3aa: CANSLAGASEQFF; CDR3nt: TGTGCCAACTCACTAGCGGGGGCGTCGGAGCAGTTCTTC
d_gene: NA; j_gene: TRBJ1-2; len: 17; abundance: NA; v_gene: TRBV5-6; CDR3aa: CASSGGWGGPKFYGYTF; CDR3nt: TGTGCCAGCAGCGGGGGGTGGGGCGGACCTAAATTCTATGGCTACACCTTC
d_gene: TRBD2; j_gene: TRBJ2-7; len: 16; abundance: NA; v_gene: TRBV18; CDR3aa: CASSPPTGLAGREQYF; CDR3nt: TGTGCCAGCTCACCACCTACCGGACTAGCGGGGAGGGAGCAGTACTTC
d_gene: TRBD1; j_gene: TRBJ2-3; len: 14; abundance: NA; v_gene: TRBV28; CDR3aa: CASSSTGEADTQYF; CDR3nt: TGTGCCAGCAGTTCGACAGGGGAGGCAGATACGCAGTATTTT
d_gene: TRBD1; j_gene: TRBJ1-2; len: 15; abundance: NA; v_gene: TRBV5-5; CDR3aa: CASSPYGTGNYGYTF; CDR3nt: TGTGCCAGCAGCCCCTACGGGACAGGGAACTATGGCTACACCTTC
d_gene: TRBD1; j_gene: TRBJ1-5; len: 13; abundance: NA; v_gene: TRBV5-1; CDR3aa: CASSLGQNQPQHF; CDR3nt: TGCGCCAGCAGCCTGGGACAGAATCAGCCCCAGCATTTT
d_gene: NA; j_gene: TRBJ2-5; len: 13; abundance: NA; v_gene: TRBV5-6; CDR3aa: CASSLPRYETQYF; CDR3nt: TGTGCCAGCAGCTTGCCCCGGTATGAGACCCAGTACTTC